These T cell receptor beta chains were read from a single sample in a study of T cell responses to AZD1222 COVID-19 vaccine. Repertoires were generated with immunoSEQ multiplex PCR, while TCRdb's copy carries only in-frame clones and drops some. The table lists about 130,000 clones, approximately 85% of them singletons. Specimen: peripheral blood, collected 28 days after the second dose of the MenACWY control vaccine. The receptors shown here come from an adult who received the MenACWY meningococcal vaccine as a control. Each CDR3 is given with its conserved first and last residue. Each record gives: CDR3 protein, CDR3 DNA, D gene, clone size, J gene, CDR3 length, V gene. D genes are given only for firm matches. Clone size is stated in some rows and not others, as once, few, many or a class when expanded.

CASSYGGSYEQYF | TGTGCCAGCAGTTACGGTGGTTCCTACGAGCAGTACTTC | - | - | TRBJ2-7 | 13 | TRBV6-5
CASSLRGSGTDTQYF | TGTGCCAGCAGTTTAAGGGGGAGCGGCACAGATACGCAGTATTTT | - | - | TRBJ2-3 | 15 | TRBV27
CASSQQGGGYTF | TGTGCCAGCAGTCAACAGGGAGGTGGCTACACCTTC | - | - | TRBJ1-2 | 12 | TRBV6-1
CASTRKERGDGEQFF | TGTGCCAGCACCAGAAAAGAGCGGGGGGACGGTGAGCAGTTCTTC | TRBD2 | - | TRBJ2-1 | 15 | TRBV6-6
CASNSRGPEAFF | TGTGCCAGCAATTCCCGGGGACCTGAAGCTTTCTTT | - | once | TRBJ1-1 | 12 | TRBV6-5
CASSRLEPRQNTNYGYTF | TGTGCCAGCAGCCGACTAGAACCCAGACAGAATACTAACTATGGCTACACCTTC | - | - | TRBJ1-2 | 18 | TRBV6-6
CASSYGQHEQYF | TGTGCCAGCAGTTATGGGCAACACGAGCAGTACTTC | - | - | TRBJ2-7 | 12 | TRBV7-9
CASRGLADLSYEQYF | TGTGCCAGCAGGGGCCTAGCGGATCTCTCCTACGAGCAGTACTTC | TRBD2 | - | TRBJ2-7 | 15 | TRBV7-9
CASRPRGEPNQPQHF | TGTGCCAGCAGGCCAAGGGGGGAGCCCAATCAGCCCCAGCATTTT | - | - | TRBJ1-5 | 15 | TRBV6-5
CASSEAFGQGNLYGYTF | TGTGCCAGCAGTGAAGCGTTCGGACAGGGGAATCTCTATGGCTACACCTTC | TRBD1 | - | TRBJ1-2 | 17 | TRBV6-1
CSAGSWDGYTF | TGCAGCGCTGGGTCCTGGGATGGCTACACCTTC | - | - | TRBJ1-2 | 11 | TRBV29-1
CASSYDREAEAFF | TGTGCCAGCAGTTATGACAGGGAGGCTGAAGCTTTCTTT | TRBD1 | - | TRBJ1-1 | 13 | TRBV12-3/TRBV12-4
CASSSAGTGTQPQHF | TGTGCCAGCAGCTCCGCCGGGACAGGGACTCAGCCCCAGCATTTT | TRBD1 | few | TRBJ1-5 | 15 | TRBV9
CASSFGGLNTEAFF | TGTGCCAGCAGCTTCGGGGGGCTGAACACTGAAGCTTTCTTT | - | - | TRBJ1-1 | 14 | TRBV11-3
CASRSSREGGETQYF | TGTGCCAGCAGGTCCTCGAGGGAGGGTGGGGAGACCCAGTACTTC | TRBD2 | - | TRBJ2-5 | 15 | TRBV3-1/TRBV3-2
CTSEQGRGYTF | TGCACCAGCGAACAGGGAAGAGGCTACACCTTC | - | - | TRBJ1-2 | 11 | TRBV1
CACAWVRDPKLFF | TGTGCCTGCGCCTGGGTCCGGGACCCGAAACTGTTTTTT | - | - | TRBJ1-4 | 13 | TRBV30
CASSLVRLYEQYF | TGTGCCAGCAGCTTAGTCCGGTTATACGAGCAGTACTTC | - | - | TRBJ2-7 | 13 | TRBV7-2
CASSLSGGPQVDTEAFF | TGTGCCAGCAGTTTATCAGGGGGGCCCCAAGTGGACACTGAAGCTTTCTTT | TRBD1 | - | TRBJ1-1 | 17 | TRBV28
CASSLEGGQREQYF | TGCGCCAGCAGCTTGGAAGGGGGCCAGAGGGAGCAGTACTTC | TRBD1 | few | TRBJ2-7 | 14 | TRBV5-1
CASSSRGAGGPLYEQYF | TGTGCCAGCAGCTCCCGGGGGGCGGGAGGGCCCCTCTACGAGCAGTACTTC | TRBD2 | - | TRBJ2-7 | 17 | TRBV3-1/TRBV3-2
CASSPVGGGREKLFF | TGTGCCAGCAGTCCGGTGGGCGGGGGACGCGAAAAACTGTTTTTT | - | - | TRBJ1-4 | 15 | TRBV28
CASSLMVLAGEETQYF | TGTGCCAGCAGCTTAATGGTGCTAGCGGGAGAAGAGACCCAGTACTTC | TRBD2 | - | TRBJ2-5 | 16 | TRBV11-3
CASSVGLAGVGTGELFF | TGTGCCAGCAGCGTAGGCCTAGCGGGAGTAGGGACCGGGGAGCTGTTTTTT | TRBD2 | - | TRBJ2-2 | 17 | TRBV9
CASSVDAQGGGAFF | TGTGCCAGCAGCGTAGACGCGCAGGGAGGGGGAGCTTTCTTT | - | - | TRBJ1-1 | 14 | TRBV9
CASSLTGTLGNTIYF | TGTGCCAGCAGTTTGACAGGGACGTTAGGAAACACCATATATTTT | TRBD1 | - | TRBJ1-3 | 15 | TRBV28
CASRGQGSFSNQPQHF | TGCGCCAGCAGGGGACAGGGATCCTTTAGCAATCAGCCCCAGCATTTT | TRBD1 | - | TRBJ1-5 | 16 | TRBV10-2
CASSPELGTGELFF | TGTGCCAGCAGCCCCGAACTAGGGACCGGGGAGCTGTTTTTT | - | - | TRBJ2-2 | 14 | TRBV6-2/TRBV6-3
CASSSQQGTGYGYTF | TGTGCCAGCAGCTCGCAACAGGGGACCGGCTATGGCTACACCTTC | TRBD1 | - | TRBJ1-2 | 15 | TRBV7-8
CASSLTTYTEAFF | TGTGCCAGCAGTCTAACAACCTACACTGAAGCTTTCTTT | - | - | TRBJ1-1 | 13 | TRBV28
CASSLSSGRLNTGELFF | TGTGCCAGCAGCCTTTCTAGCGGGCGGTTAAACACCGGGGAGCTGTTTTTT | TRBD2 | - | TRBJ2-2 | 17 | TRBV4-2
CASSLESGGDTEAFF | TGCGCCAGCAGCTTGGAATCAGGGGGGGACACTGAAGCTTTCTTT | TRBD1 | - | TRBJ1-1 | 15 | TRBV5-1
CASSEARTGELFF | TGTGCCAGCAGTGAAGCGAGGACCGGGGAGCTGTTTTTT | - | once | TRBJ2-2 | 13 | TRBV2
CSVAGGDTEAFF | TGCAGCGTTGCAGGGGGGGACACTGAAGCTTTCTTT | TRBD1 | - | TRBJ1-1 | 12 | TRBV29-1